This entry lists 5 T cell receptor beta chains sequenced from one sample in a study of molecular identifiers for immune sequencing clone quantification. TCRdb independently ran MiXCR on the PCR reads; one entry per CDR3 protein. The sample holds 35,000 or so distinct CDR3 sequences; over 15% are singletons and the top ten take approximately 1.1%. The sample comprised naive CD8+ T cells from blood, with Jurkat cell RNA spiked in. Subset of the sample: FACS-sorted CD8+CD4-CCR7+CD45RA+ naive T cells. The receptor source for this set is a human donor in good health. Some libraries in this study had Jurkat cell RNA spiked in.

This clonotype was recorded at least ten times. This chain uses TRBV7-9 with TRBJ2-3; D unclear. From germline, CDR1 is SEHNR and CDR2 FQNEAQ (reference sequence). The CDR3 runs 12 residues. Trimming removed 4 bases at V and 4 bases at J, with 6 bases between. Written as DNA, the CDR3 is TGTGCCAGCAGCTATTTCGCAGATACGCAGTATTTT. Translated, it gives CASSYFADTQYF.

CDR3 DNA: TGTGCCAGCAGTACCCCGCGACAGGTGGGACCCTACGAGCAGTACTTC. This gives the protein CASSTPRQVGPYEQYF. V usage is TRBV6-2 or TRBV6-3 and J usage is TRBJ2-7, with a possible D match to TRBD1 (6 bases). Per germline, CDR1 MNHEY and CDR2 SVGEGT. V shed 5 bases and J shed 2 bases, with 19 bases lying between them. This CDR3 spans 16 amino acids.

This clonotype is labeled as medium-sized. The chain recombines TRBV4-3 with TRBJ2-3, with 7 nucleotides matching TRBD2. V trimming: 4 bases; J trimming: 4 bases; junction bases outside the gene matches: 8. The germline CDR1 and CDR2 sequences are LGHNA and YSLEER. This CDR3 is built from 15 residues. This CDR3 is CASSLAGDFADTQYF. As DNA, the CDR3 is TGCGCCAGCAGCCTGGCGGGAGATTTCGCAGATACGCAGTATTTT.

The rearrangement links TRBV12-3 or TRBV12-4 to TRBJ2-7; 11 bases agree with TRBD2. The CDR3 totals 16 residues. J was trimmed by 2 bases and V by 6 bases; bases with no gene match: 9. The CDR3 is CASSLALAGAAYEQYF. The CDR3, as DNA: TGTGCCAGCAGCCTTGCACTAGCGGGAGCAGCCTACGAGCAGTACTTC.

This clonotype was seen many times. The V gene is TRBV20-1, the J gene TRBJ2-7, with D maybe TRBD1 (5 bases). V was trimmed by 0 bases and J by 6 bases, leaving 9 bases between them. Germline V gene lookup returns CDR1 DFQATT and CDR2 SNEGSKA (reference sequence). The CDR3 loop spans 12 amino acids. CDR3 DNA: TGCAGTGCTAGAGACAGGGCCCTCGAGCAGTACTTC. This codes for CSARDRALEQYF.